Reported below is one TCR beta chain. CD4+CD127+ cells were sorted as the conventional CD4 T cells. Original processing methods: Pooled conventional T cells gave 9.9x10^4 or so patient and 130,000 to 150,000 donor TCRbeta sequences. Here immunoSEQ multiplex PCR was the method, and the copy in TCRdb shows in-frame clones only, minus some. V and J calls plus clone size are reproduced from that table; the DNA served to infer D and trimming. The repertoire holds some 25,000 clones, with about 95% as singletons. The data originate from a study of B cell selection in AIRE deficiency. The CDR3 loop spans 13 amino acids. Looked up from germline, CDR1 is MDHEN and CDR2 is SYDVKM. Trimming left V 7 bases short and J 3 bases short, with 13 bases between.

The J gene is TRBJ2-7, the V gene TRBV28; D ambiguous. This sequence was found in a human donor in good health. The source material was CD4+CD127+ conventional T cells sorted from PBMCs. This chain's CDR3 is CASTTSQGYEQYF. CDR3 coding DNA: TGTGCCAGCACAACCTCGCAAGGCTACGAGCAGTACTTC.